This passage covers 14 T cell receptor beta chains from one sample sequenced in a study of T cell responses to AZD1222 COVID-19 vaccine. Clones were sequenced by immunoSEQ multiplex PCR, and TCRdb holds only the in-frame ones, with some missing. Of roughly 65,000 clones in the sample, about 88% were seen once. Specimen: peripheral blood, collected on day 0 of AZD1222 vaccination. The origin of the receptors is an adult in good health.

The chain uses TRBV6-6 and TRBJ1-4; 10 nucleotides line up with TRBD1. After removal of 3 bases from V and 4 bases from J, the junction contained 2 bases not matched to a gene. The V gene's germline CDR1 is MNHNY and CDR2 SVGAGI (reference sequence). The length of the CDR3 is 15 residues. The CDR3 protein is CASSYGDRGNEKLFF. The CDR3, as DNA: TGTGCCAGCAGTTATGGGGACAGGGGTAATGAAAAACTGTTTTTT.

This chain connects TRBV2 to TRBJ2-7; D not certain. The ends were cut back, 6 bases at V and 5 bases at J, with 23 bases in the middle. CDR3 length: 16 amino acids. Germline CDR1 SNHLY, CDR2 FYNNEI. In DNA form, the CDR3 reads TGTGCCAGCAGGCGGCCGGCGGCTGAAACGTCCCACGAGCAGTACTTC. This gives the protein CASRRPAAETSHEQYF. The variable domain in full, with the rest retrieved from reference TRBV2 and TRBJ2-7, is EPEVTQTPSHQVTQMGQEVILRCVPISNHLYFYWYRQILGQKVEFLVSFYNNEISEKSEIFDDQFSVERPDGSNFTLKIRSTKLEDSAMYFCASRRPAAETSHEQYFGPGTRLTVT.

The CDR3 DNA follows: TGTGCCTGGAGTGTGAGGAGCAGGGTCACAGATACGCAGTATTTT. It yields the protein CAWSVRSRVTDTQYF. This rearrangement joins TRBV30 to TRBJ2-3; tentative D call: TRBD1 (5 bases). Germline CDR1 is GTSNPN and CDR2 is SVGIG (reference sequence). CDR3 length equals 15 residues. The V and J ends lost 0 bases and 2 bases respectively, with 12 bases between them. Full variable domain (remainder filled in from reference TRBV30 and TRBJ2-3): SQTIHQWPATLVQPVGSPLSLECTVEGTSNPNLYWYRQAAGRGLQLLFYSVGIGQISSEVPQNLSASRPQDRQFILSSKKLLLSDSGFYLCAWSVRSRVTDTQYFGPGTRLTVL.

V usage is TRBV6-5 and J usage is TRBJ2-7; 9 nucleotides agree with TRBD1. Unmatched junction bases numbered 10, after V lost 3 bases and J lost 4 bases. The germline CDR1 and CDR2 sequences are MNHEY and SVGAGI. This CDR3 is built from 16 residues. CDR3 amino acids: CASSYFDRGGAYEQYF. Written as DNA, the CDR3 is TGTGCCAGCAGTTATTTTGACAGGGGGGGCGCGTACGAGCAGTACTTC.

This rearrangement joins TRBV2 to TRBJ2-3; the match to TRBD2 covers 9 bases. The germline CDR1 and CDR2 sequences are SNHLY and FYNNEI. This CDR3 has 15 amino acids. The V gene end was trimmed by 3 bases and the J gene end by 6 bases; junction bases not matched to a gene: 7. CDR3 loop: CASSEGLAGRDTQYF. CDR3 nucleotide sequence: TGTGCCAGCAGTGAGGGACTAGCTGGGAGGGATACGCAGTATTTT.

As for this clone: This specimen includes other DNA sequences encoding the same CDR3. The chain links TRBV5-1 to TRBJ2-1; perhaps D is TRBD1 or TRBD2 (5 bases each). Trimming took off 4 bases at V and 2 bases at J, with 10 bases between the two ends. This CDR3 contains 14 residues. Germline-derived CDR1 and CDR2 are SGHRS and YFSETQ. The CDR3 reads CASSRDGTYNEQFF. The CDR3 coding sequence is TGCGCCAGCAGCCGGGACGGGACCTACAATGAGCAGTTCTTC.

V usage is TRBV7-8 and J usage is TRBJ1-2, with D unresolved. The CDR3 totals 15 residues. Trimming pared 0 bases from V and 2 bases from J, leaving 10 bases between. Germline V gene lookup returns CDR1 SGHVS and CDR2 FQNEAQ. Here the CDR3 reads CASSLAERENYGYTF. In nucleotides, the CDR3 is TGTGCCAGCAGCTTAGCCGAGAGGGAAAACTATGGCTACACCTTC.

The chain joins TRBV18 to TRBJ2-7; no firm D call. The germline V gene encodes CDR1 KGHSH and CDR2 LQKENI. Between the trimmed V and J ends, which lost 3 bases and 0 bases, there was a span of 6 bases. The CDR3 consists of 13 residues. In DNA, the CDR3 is TGTGCCAGCTCACCGGCCCGCTCCTACGAGCAGTACTTC. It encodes CASSPARSYEQYF. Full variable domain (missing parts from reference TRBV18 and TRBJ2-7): NAGVMQNPRHLVRRRGQEARLRCSPMKGHSHVYWYRQLPEEGLKFMVYLQKENIIDESGMPKERFSAEFPKEGPSILRIQQVVRGDSAAYFCASSPARSYEQYFGPGTRLTVT.

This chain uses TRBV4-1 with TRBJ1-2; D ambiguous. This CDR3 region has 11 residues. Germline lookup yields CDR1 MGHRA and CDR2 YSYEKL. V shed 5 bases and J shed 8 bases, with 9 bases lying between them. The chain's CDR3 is CASSSAHGYTF. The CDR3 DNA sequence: TGCGCCAGCAGCTCAGCCCACGGCTACACCTTC.

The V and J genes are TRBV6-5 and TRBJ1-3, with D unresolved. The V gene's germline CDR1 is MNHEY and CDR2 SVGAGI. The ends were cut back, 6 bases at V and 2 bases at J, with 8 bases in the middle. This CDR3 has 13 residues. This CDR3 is CASSPPTGNTIYF. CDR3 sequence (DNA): TGTGCCAGCAGCCCACCTACTGGAAACACCATATATTTT.

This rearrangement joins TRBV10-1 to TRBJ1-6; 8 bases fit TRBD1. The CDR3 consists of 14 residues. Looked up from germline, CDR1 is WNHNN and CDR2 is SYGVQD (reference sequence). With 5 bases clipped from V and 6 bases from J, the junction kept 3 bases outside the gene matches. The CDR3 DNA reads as TGCGCCAGCAGTCCGACAGGGGTTAATTCACCCCTCCACTTT. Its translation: CASSPTGVNSPLHF.

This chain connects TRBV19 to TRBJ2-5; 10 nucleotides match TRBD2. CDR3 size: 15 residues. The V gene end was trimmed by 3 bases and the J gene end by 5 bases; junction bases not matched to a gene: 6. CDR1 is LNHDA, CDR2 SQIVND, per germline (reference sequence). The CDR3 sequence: CASSIGTSGTETQYF. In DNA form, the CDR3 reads TGTGCCAGTAGTATTGGCACTAGCGGGACGGAGACCCAGTACTTC.

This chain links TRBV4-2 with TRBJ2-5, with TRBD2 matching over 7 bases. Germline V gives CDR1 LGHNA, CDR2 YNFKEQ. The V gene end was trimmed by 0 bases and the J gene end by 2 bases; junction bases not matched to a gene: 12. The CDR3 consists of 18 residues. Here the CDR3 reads CASSQEYPSSGKQETQYF. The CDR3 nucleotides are TGTGCCAGCAGCCAAGAATATCCGTCTAGCGGAAAACAAGAGACCCAGTACTTC.

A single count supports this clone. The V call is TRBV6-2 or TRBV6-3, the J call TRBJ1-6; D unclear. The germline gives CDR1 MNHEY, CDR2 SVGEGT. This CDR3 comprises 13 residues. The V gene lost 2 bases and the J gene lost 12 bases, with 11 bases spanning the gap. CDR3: CASSYEVGLPLHF. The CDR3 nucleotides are TGTGCCAGCAGTTACGAGGTCGGTTTACCCCTCCACTTT.